The clone carrying this TCR beta chain appeared a single time. The antigen is unknown. This sample is drawn from a study of long-term antiretroviral therapy in people with HIV. Study-level points and caveats: Post-ART samples showed increased diversity that remained below transplant donor control levels. CDR3 length ranges were narrower in HIV repertoires than in controls.

V gave up 5 bases and J gave up 4 bases, with 19 bases separating them. Germline CDR1 SQVTM, CDR2 ANQGSEA. The CDR3 has 15 residues. With survey level as its setting, the immunoSEQ assay was v3.0. This table comes from immunoSEQ multiplex PCR, and its TCRdb copy is limited to in-frame clones, with some not included. The data show roughly 44,000 clones, 90% to 95% seen once. The source was unsorted PBMCs, collected 3.7 years after starting antiretroviral therapy. This chain connects TRBV29-1 to TRBJ2-3; a possible D gene is TRBD2 (6 bases). The clonotype originates from a woman aged 50 to 60 with HIV. DNA for the CDR3: TGCAGCGTTCGGCGGGACTCCGGAATCTCAGATACGCAGTATTTT. This codes for CSVRRDSGISDTQYF.